Each of the 18 T cell receptor beta chains below was sequenced from the same sample in a study of read filtering for tumor transcriptome and immune sequencing. The library was built from roughly 400 ng RNA with molecular barcoded adaptors for alpha/delta and beta/gamma chains. TCRdb recomputed calls from the reads with MiXCR, one row per CDR3 protein. The sample lists tens of thousands of distinct CDR3 sequences, approximately 17% occurring once. Sequencing was performed on a population of CD138-negative cells sorted from bone marrow. The receptors come from a donor at least 40 years old with multiple myeloma.

Comment on this clonotype: A much more abundant neighbour one base away suggests this may be a read error. This is likely a read error, given that the CDR3 carries no conserved phenylalanine or tryptophan at its end. The V gene is TRBV5-1, the J gene TRBJ2-1; 9 nucleotides agree with TRBD1. The germline V gene has CDR1 SGHRS and CDR2 YFSETQ. The CDR3 extends over 15 amino acids. V was clipped by 2 bases and J by 2 bases; unmatched bases: 2. This CDR3 is CASSLQGAAYNEQFS. CDR3 nucleotides: TGCGCCAGCAGCTTACAGGGGGCCGCCTACAATGAGCAGTTCTCC.

The sample holds many counts of this clonotype. The chain joins TRBV20-1 to TRBJ2-3, with 7 bases aligning to TRBD1. The V gene end was trimmed by 7 bases and the J gene end by 3 bases; junction bases not matched to a gene: 4. This CDR3 is built from 12 residues. CDR1 and CDR2 (germline): DFQATT, SNEGSKA (reference sequence). The CDR3 region has the DNA TGCAGTGGCGACAGGGCAACAGATACGCAGTATTTT. It translates to CSGDRATDTQYF.

This clonotype was seen repeatedly, ten times or more. The V and J genes are TRBV11-2 and TRBJ2-7; D gene unclear. The V and J ends lost 1 base and 10 bases respectively, with 11 bases between them. The CDR3 has 12 residues. From germline, CDR1 is SGHAT and CDR2 FQNNGV. CDR3 sequence reads: CASSLAQERQYF. Here the CDR3 DNA reads TGTGCCAGCAGCTTAGCCCAAGAACGACAGTACTTC.

In this sample, this clonotype turned up many times. V usage is TRBV4-1 and J usage is TRBJ1-2; D not certain. Per germline, CDR1 MGHRA and CDR2 YSYEKL. The CDR3 runs to 14 residues. Trimming pared 0 bases from V and 8 bases from J, leaving 13 bases between. The CDR3 loop is CASSQDIGLTGYTF. The CDR3 DNA reads TGCGCCAGCAGCCAAGATATTGGACTGACCGGCTACACCTTC.

This clonotype has a count of ten or more. The V gene is TRBV6-5, the J gene TRBJ2-7; D is perhaps TRBD2 (5 bases). Germline V gives CDR1 MNHEY, CDR2 SVGAGI. The CDR3 loop spans 13 amino acids. Trimming left V 9 bases short and J 1 base short, with 13 bases between. The CDR3 DNA sequence: TGTGCCAGTAGGACTGCCGTTTCCTACGAGCAGTACTTC. Protein sequence: CASRTAVSYEQYF.

This clonotype was seen more than once but under ten times. This chain uses TRBV7-9 with TRBJ2-7, with D uncertain. The CDR3 is made up of 12 amino acids. The V end lost 1 base, the J end lost 7 bases, and 8 bases lay between the germline ends. Germline CDR1 SEHNR, CDR2 FQNEAQ (reference sequence). The CDR3 sequence is CASSLGGGEQYF. The CDR3, as DNA: TGTGCCAGCAGCTTAGGGGGTGGTGAGCAGTACTTC.

The V gene is TRBV28, the J gene TRBJ2-1; TRBD1 matches at 8 bases. Looked up from germline, CDR1 is MDHEN and CDR2 is SYDVKM. Trimming took 6 bases from V and 8 from J; bases not matched to a gene: 3. This CDR3 region has 12 residues. CDR3 sequence: CASSSGGDEQFF. CDR3 nucleotide sequence: TGTGCCAGCAGCTCAGGGGGCGATGAGCAGTTCTTC.

With regard to this clonotype: This may stem from a read error, because a much larger clone lies one nucleotide away. The chain uses TRBV6-2 or TRBV6-3 and TRBJ2-4; TRBD1 matches at 7 bases. Germline V lookup: CDR1 MNHEY, CDR2 SVGEGT. The CDR3 has 17 residues. This chain's CDR3 is CTSSRPRPGTAKNIQYF. In DNA form, the CDR3 reads TGTACCAGCAGCCGACCCCGTCCCGGGACAGCAAAAAACATTCAGTACTTC.

The sample holds many counts of this clonotype. The chain joins TRBV29-1 to TRBJ2-1; 9 nucleotides match TRBD2. V lost 3 bases to trimming and J lost 6 bases; unmatched junction nucleotides: 12. The CDR3 has 16 residues. Per germline, CDR1 SQVTM and CDR2 ANQGSEA. The CDR3 protein is CSVDLFAGGTSNEQFF. The CDR3 DNA follows: TGCAGCGTTGACCTTTTTGCGGGGGGGACCAGCAATGAGCAGTTCTTC.

The V call is TRBV5-1, the J call TRBJ1-1, with D uncertain. The CDR3 sequence is 12 residues long. The V and J ends lost 0 bases and 3 bases respectively, with 3 bases between them. Germline loops: CDR1 SGHRS, CDR2 YFSETQ. As DNA, the CDR3 is TGCGCCAGCAGCTTGGTGGACACTGAAGCTTTCTTT. This codes for CASSLVDTEAFF.

Worth noting for this clonotype: A far larger clone lies a single base away; this is likely a read error. The chain links TRBV5-4 to TRBJ2-7; tentatively, D is TRBD2 (7 bases). This CDR3 is built from 14 residues. The germline V gene has CDR1 SGHNT and CDR2 YYREEE (reference sequence). The CDR3: CARSLGGDTYEQYF. CDR3 bases: TGTGCCAGAAGCTTGGGAGGGGACACCTACGAGCAGTACTTC.

Notes on this clonotype: Possible read error: a much larger clone is one base away. The chain recombines TRBV2 with TRBJ2-2, with 9 bases identical to TRBD1. Germline V lookup: CDR1 SNHLY, CDR2 FYNNEI. The V gene end was trimmed by 3 bases and the J gene end by 4 bases; junction bases not matched to a gene: 3. This CDR3 has 15 amino acids. DNA of the CDR3: TGTGCCAGCAGTGACGAGACAGGGGGCACCGGGGAGCTGTTTTTT. It encodes CASSDETGGTGELFF.

This clonotype was recorded at least ten times. This chain uses TRBV20-1 with TRBJ2-1, with TRBD1 identical over 11 bases. This CDR3 is 15 amino acids long. The junction had 11 bases not matched to a gene; V was cut back by 6 bases and J by 7 bases. Germline CDR1 reads DFQATT; CDR2 reads SNEGSKA (reference sequence). The CDR3 here is CSASGADRGPNEQFF. The CDR3 bases are TGCAGTGCGAGTGGCGCGGACAGGGGGCCAAATGAGCAGTTCTTC.

At least ten counts were recorded for this clonotype. This rearrangement joins TRBV28 to TRBJ2-7, with D perhaps TRBD2 (7 bases). V gave up 7 bases and J gave up 2 bases, with 21 bases separating them. Germline CDR1 reads MDHEN; CDR2 reads SYDVKM. The CDR3 spans 16 residues. The CDR3, as DNA: TGTGCCAGCACCTCGCAGGGGCGGGGGCCGCCCTACGAGCAGTACTTC. Encoded protein: CASTSQGRGPPYEQYF.

As for this clonotype: A much more abundant neighbour one base away suggests this may be a read error. This chain connects TRBV7-9 to TRBJ2-5; D ambiguous. The CDR3 runs to 11 residues. Looked up from germline, CDR1 is SEHNR and CDR2 is FQNEAQ (reference sequence). CDR3 protein: CASTLQEAQYF. DNA of the CDR3: TGTGCCAGCACACTACAAGAGGCCCAGTACTTC.

Within the sample, this clonotype is medium-sized (0.01 to 0.1%). The rearrangement joins TRBV5-8 to TRBJ2-2; D uncertain. The CDR3 runs to 15 residues. V was cut by 4 bases and J by 7 bases, with 17 bases left in between. CDR1 is SGHTS and CDR2 is YDEGEE in the germline V gene. The CDR3 DNA is TGTGCCAGCAGCCGAGGCAATAGTTTGGTCGGGGAGCTGTTTTTT. Translated, it gives CASSRGNSLVGELFF.

This clonotype came up many times. The V and J genes are TRBV5-6 and TRBJ1-5; 7 bases are shared with TRBD1. Germline-derived CDR1 and CDR2 are SGHDT and YYEEEE. CDR3 length: 15 amino acids. V lost 1 base, J lost 4 bases, and 5 bases stayed unmatched. CDR3 nucleotides: TGTGCCAGCAGCTTGACAGGGGCCCCTAATCAGCCCCAGCATTTT. This encodes CASSLTGAPNQPQHF. The full variable domain, completed using reference TRBV5-6 and TRBJ1-5, is DAGVTQSPTHLIKTRGQQVTLRCSPKSGHDTVSWYQQALGQGPQFIFQYYEEEERQRGNFPDRFSGHQFPNYSSELNVNALLLGDSALYLCASSLTGAPNQPQHFGDGTRLSIL.

This clonotype came up many times. The chain is built from TRBV4-2 and TRBJ2-7, with TRBD2 identical over 10 bases. In germline, CDR1 is LGHNA, CDR2 YNFKEQ. This CDR3 is 16 amino acids long. V was pared by 1 base and J by 3 bases, with 6 bases of the junction left unmatched. The CDR3 sequence: CASSQGLAGVNYEQYF. In DNA, the CDR3 is TGTGCCAGCAGCCAAGGGCTAGCGGGGGTAAACTACGAGCAGTACTTC.